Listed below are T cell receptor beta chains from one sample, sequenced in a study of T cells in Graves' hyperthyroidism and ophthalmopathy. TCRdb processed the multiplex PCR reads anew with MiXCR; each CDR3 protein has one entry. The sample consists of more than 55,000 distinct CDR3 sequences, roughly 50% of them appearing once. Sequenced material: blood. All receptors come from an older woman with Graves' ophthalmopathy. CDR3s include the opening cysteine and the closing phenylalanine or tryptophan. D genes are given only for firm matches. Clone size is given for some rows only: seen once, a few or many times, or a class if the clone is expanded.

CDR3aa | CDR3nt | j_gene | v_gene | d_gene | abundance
CASSPGQLAYEQYF | TGTGCCAGCTCACCAGGACAACTGGCGTACGAGCAGTACTTC | TRBJ2-7 | TRBV18 | . | many
CASSLEIATEAFF | TGTGCCAGCAGCTTAGAGATAGCCACTGAAGCTTTCTTT | TRBJ1-1 | TRBV7-9 | . | many
CSASLRGLAGVEADTRYF | TGCAGTGCTAGTCTCAGGGGGCTAGCGGGAGTGGAAGCAGATACGCGGTATTTT | TRBJ2-3 | TRBV20-1 | TRBD2 | .
CASSSGVKNIQYF | TGTGCCAGCAGTTCAGGAGTGAAAAACATTCAGTACTTC | TRBJ2-4 | TRBV6-2/TRBV6-3 | . | few
CASSEGGEEKLFF | TGTGCCAGCAGTGAAGGGGGCGAGGAAAAACTGTTTTTT | TRBJ1-4 | TRBV25-1 | . | .
CASSLALLSSYNEQFF | TGTGCCAGCAGCTTAGCCCTATTAAGCTCCTACAATGAGCAGTTCTTC | TRBJ2-1 | TRBV7-2 | . | .
CSARRTSGAFF | TGCAGTGCTAGAAGGACTAGCGGAGCTTTCTTT | TRBJ1-1 | TRBV20-1 | . | .
CASSLTGTDTQYF | TGCGCCAGCAGCTTGACAGGCACAGATACGCAGTATTTT | TRBJ2-3 | TRBV5-1 | . | .
CASSWSGTAYEQYF | TGTGCCAGCAGTTGGTCCGGGACAGCATACGAGCAGTACTTC | TRBJ2-7 | TRBV28 | TRBD1 | many
CATSSPGLAGVREQYF | TGTGCCACCAGCAGCCCGGGACTAGCGGGAGTGCGGGAGCAGTACTTC | TRBJ2-7 | TRBV15 | TRBD2 | once
CSARDARQTGANVLTF | TGCAGTGCTAGAGACGCCCGCCAGACTGGGGCCAACGTCCTGACTTTC | TRBJ2-6 | TRBV20-1 | . | many
CASSATILTSGRPHEQFF | TGTGCCAGCAGCGCCACGATCCTAACTAGCGGGAGACCCCATGAGCAGTTCTTC | TRBJ2-1 | TRBV7-6 | TRBD2 | .
CANSFGPAERYGHTF | TGTGCCAACAGTTTTGGCCCGGCAGAACGCTATGGCCACACCTTC | TRBJ1-2 | TRBV12-3/TRBV12-4 | . | .
CAGSTTEYYEQYF | TGTGCCGGCAGTACCACAGAATACTACGAGCAGTACTTC | TRBJ2-7 | TRBV12-3/TRBV12-4 | . | .
CSGSSGGRDTQYF | TGCAGCGGTAGTTCAGGGGGAAGAGATACGCAGTATTTT | TRBJ2-3 | TRBV29-1 | TRBD1 | .
CATHCGETGSFYEQYF | TGTGCCACTCATTGTGGCGAGACAGGGTCTTTCTACGAGCAGTACTTC | TRBJ2-7 | TRBV24-1 | TRBD1 | .
CASSKQQGEETQYF | TGCGCCAGCAGCAAACAACAGGGGGAAGAGACCCAGTACTTC | TRBJ2-5 | TRBV5-1 | TRBD1 | many
CASRPGGGEYEQYF | TGTGCCAGTAGACCCGGGGGGGGTGAATACGAGCAGTACTTC | TRBJ2-7 | TRBV19 | TRBD2 | .
CAWVQGYIQYF | TGTGCCTGGGTACAGGGATACATTCAGTACTTC | TRBJ2-4 | TRBV30 | . | many
CVSSFGPPGTEAFF | TGTGTCAGCAGCTTTGGCCCCCCGGGCACCGAAGCTTTCTTT | TRBJ1-1 | TRBV7-3 | . | .
CSATGLGGNTEAFF | TGCAGTGCTACAGGGTTAGGTGGAAACACTGAAGCTTTCTTT | TRBJ1-1 | TRBV20-1 | . | .
CASSPSGGAVNTQYF | TGTGCCAGCAGCCCTAGCGGGGGGGCCGTAAATACGCAGTATTTT | TRBJ2-3 | TRBV7-9 | TRBD2 | .
CATSLAENTQFF | TGCGCCACCAGCTTGGCCGAGAATACGCAGTTTTTT | TRBJ2-3 | TRBV5-1 | . | .
CASSQDLGGYGYTF | TGCGCCAGCAGCCAAGATTTGGGGGGCTATGGCTACACCTTC | TRBJ1-2 | TRBV4-3 | . | many
CASLAGGPGTGELFF | TGTGCCAGTCTAGCGGGAGGGCCGGGGACCGGGGAGCTGTTTTTT | TRBJ2-2 | TRBV2 | TRBD2 | once
CASNPTGEFFNSPLHF | TGTGCCAGCAACCCGACAGGGGAATTCTTTAATTCACCCCTCCACTTT | TRBJ1-6 | TRBV27 | TRBD1 | many
CASSPGAGDTDTQYF | TGTGCCAGCAGCCCCGGGGCAGGGGATACAGATACGCAGTATTTT | TRBJ2-3 | TRBV12-3/TRBV12-4 | . | once
CSARDRVTF | TGCAGTGCTCGGGACAGGGTGACTTTC | TRBJ2-6 | TRBV20-1 | TRBD1 | .
CASSRWTGAVLYSYAF | TGTGCCAGCAGCAGGTGGACAGGGGCCGTTCTCTATAGCTACGCCTTC | TRBJ1-2 | TRBV5-6 | TRBD1 | .
CASSLSDLTDTQYF | TGTGCCAGCAGTTTATCGGATCTCACAGATACGCAGTATTTT | TRBJ2-3 | TRBV28 | . | many
CASSLRGERGYTF | TGTGCCAGCAGCCTCCGGGGTGAGAGAGGCTACACCTTC | TRBJ1-2 | TRBV7-3 | . | once
CASSWDPRIKDTIYF | TGTGCCAGCAGCTGGGACCCCCGGATTAAAGACACCATATATTTT | TRBJ1-3 | TRBV6-6 | . | many
CASSERTGGQREYEQYF | TGTGCCAGCAGTGAGAGGACAGGGGGACAGCGGGAGTACGAGCAGTACTTC | TRBJ2-7 | TRBV2 | TRBD1 | .
CSVETGGSGANVLTF | TGCAGCGTTGAGACAGGGGGCTCTGGGGCCAACGTCCTGACTTTC | TRBJ2-6 | TRBV29-1 | TRBD1 | once
CASSPSKLQGVNTEAFF | TGTGCCAGTAGTCCAAGCAAATTACAGGGGGTGAACACTGAAGCTTTCTTT | TRBJ1-1 | TRBV19 | TRBD1 | .
CASSDSDRGSPLHF | TGTGCCAGCAGCGACTCGGACAGGGGTTCACCCCTCCACTTT | TRBJ1-6 | TRBV9 | TRBD1 | medium-sized
CASTGTGEEGAKNTIYF | TGTGCCAGCACCGGGACAGGGGAGGAGGGGGCCAAAAACACCATATATTTT | TRBJ1-3 | TRBV2 | TRBD1 | .
CASSLAGLNNSPLHF | TGTGCCAGCAGCTTAGCGGGGCTTAATAATTCACCCCTCCACTTT | TRBJ1-6 | TRBV7-9 | . | many
CAILQGLSPLHF | TGTGCCATCCTACAGGGCCTTTCACCCCTCCACTTT | TRBJ1-6 | TRBV6-1 | . | many
CASSETFSNQPQHF | TGCGCCAGCAGTGAGACCTTCAGCAATCAGCCCCAGCATTTT | TRBJ1-5 | TRBV10-2 | . | medium-sized
CASSLVAAYNEQFF | TGTGCCAGCAGCTTGGTAGCGGCCTACAATGAGCAGTTCTTC | TRBJ2-1 | TRBV5-4 | . | .
CASSPSELVAKNIQYF | TGTGCCAGCAGCCCATCTGAACTCGTAGCCAAAAACATTCAGTACTTC | TRBJ2-4 | TRBV9 | . | many
CSTPGGGKTQYF | TGCAGTACTCCAGGAGGCGGAAAGACGCAGTATTTT | TRBJ2-3 | TRBV20-1 | . | .
CASSTTGGSYNEQFF | TGTGCCAGCAGCACCACCGGGGGCTCCTACAATGAGCAGTTCTTC | TRBJ2-1 | TRBV12-3/TRBV12-4 | . | .
CATSDFRGNQPQHF | TGTGCCACCAGTGATTTCAGGGGAAATCAGCCCCAGCATTTT | TRBJ1-5 | TRBV24-1 | . | .
CASSRDREYTEAFF | TGCGCCAGCAGCCGGGACAGGGAGTACACTGAAGCTTTCTTT | TRBJ1-1 | TRBV7-9 | TRBD1 | .
CASSTEGGALNYGYTF | TGTGCCAGCAGCACAGAGGGGGGGGCTTTGAACTATGGCTACACCTTC | TRBJ1-2 | TRBV7-8 | . | many